This T cell receptor (beta chain) stems from a study of blood T cell repertoires in COVID-19. Background on the study: From the United States, Italy and Spain came samples of acute and convalescent COVID-19. In each case, the material was cDNA or gDNA derived from T cells, B-cell-depleted T cells, or PBMCs.

Study processing details: Nucleated cell counts were estimated from reference gene primer amplification. Only in-frame clones appear in the TCRdb table, and some are missing; sequencing was by immunoSEQ multiplex PCR. D and trimming were read from the DNA, whereas the V and J calls and clone size are those reported in that table. Of around 350,000 clones in the sample, around 86% are singletons; the top ten hold less than 3.5%. In germline, CDR1 is GTSNPN, CDR2 SVGIG (reference sequence). This CDR3 region has 18 residues. Trimming left V 1 base short and J 1 base short, with 20 bases between. This clone was seen more than once but under ten times.

The chain combines TRBV30 with TRBJ1-5; tentatively, D is TRBD1 (5 bases). What was sequenced was peripheral blood. The TCR comes from a human donor in a cohort sampled during active COVID-19. CDR3 coding DNA: TGTGCCTGGAGTGCCCGGACAATCTGGACATCCAGCAATCAGCCCCAGCATTTT. It codes for CAWSARTIWTSSNQPQHF.